What follows is one TCR beta chain and its context. The V end lost 6 bases, the J end lost 0 bases, and 8 bases lay between the germline ends. This CDR3 comprises 13 residues. From germline, CDR1 is MNHEY and CDR2 SVGAGI. Here immunoSEQ multiplex PCR was the method, and the copy in TCRdb shows in-frame clones only, minus some. Of about 730,000 clones listed, 80% to 90% are singletons. The sample comes from a study of shared T cell receptors in the human thymus. The sample was also reused in another study, on human thymus T cells.

The receptor comes from a girl less than two years old with a congenital heart defect. This chain connects TRBV6-5 to TRBJ1-2; D is undetermined. Sequenced sample: thymocytes. For the CDR3, the DNA is TGTGCCAGCAGCGACACCTCTAACTATGGCTACACCTTC. This sequence encodes CASSDTSNYGYTF.